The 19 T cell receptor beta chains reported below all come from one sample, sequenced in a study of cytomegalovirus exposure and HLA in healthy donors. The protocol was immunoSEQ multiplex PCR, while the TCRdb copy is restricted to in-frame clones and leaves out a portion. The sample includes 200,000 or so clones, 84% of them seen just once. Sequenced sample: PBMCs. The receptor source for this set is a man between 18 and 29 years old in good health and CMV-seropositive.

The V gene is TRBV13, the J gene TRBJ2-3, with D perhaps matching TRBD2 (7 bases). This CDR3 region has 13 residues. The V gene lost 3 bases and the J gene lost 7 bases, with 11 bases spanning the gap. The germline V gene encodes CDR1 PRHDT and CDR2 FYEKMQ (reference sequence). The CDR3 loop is CASSFGGLNTQYF. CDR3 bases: TGTGCCAGCAGCTTCGGGGGGCTAAATACGCAGTATTTT.

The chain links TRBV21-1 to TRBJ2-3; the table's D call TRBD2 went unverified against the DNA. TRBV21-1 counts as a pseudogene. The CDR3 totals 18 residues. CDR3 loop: CASSITRRLAGDTDTQYF. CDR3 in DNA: TGTGCCAGCAGCATCACCCGGAGACTAGCGGGAGACACAGATACGCAGTATTTT.

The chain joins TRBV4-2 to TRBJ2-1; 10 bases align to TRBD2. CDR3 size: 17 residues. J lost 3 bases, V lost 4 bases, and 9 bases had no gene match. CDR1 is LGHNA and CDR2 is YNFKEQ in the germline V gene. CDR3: CASSPKSSGSFYNEQFF. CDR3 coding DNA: TGTGCCAGCAGCCCTAAATCTAGCGGGAGTTTCTACAATGAGCAGTTCTTC.

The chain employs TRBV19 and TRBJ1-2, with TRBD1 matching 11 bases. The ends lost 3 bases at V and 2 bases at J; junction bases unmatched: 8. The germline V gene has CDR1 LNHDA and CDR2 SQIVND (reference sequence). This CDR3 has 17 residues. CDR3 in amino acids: CASSMLSGTGGNYGYTF. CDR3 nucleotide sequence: TGTGCCAGTAGTATGCTGTCGGGGACAGGGGGGAACTATGGCTACACCTTC.

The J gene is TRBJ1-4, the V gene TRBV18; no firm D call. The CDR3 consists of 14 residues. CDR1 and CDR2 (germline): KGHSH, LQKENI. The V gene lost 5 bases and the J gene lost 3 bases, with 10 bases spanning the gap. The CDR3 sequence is CASSAALANEKLFF. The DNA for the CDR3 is TGTGCCAGCTCAGCGGCCCTGGCTAATGAAAAACTGTTTTTT. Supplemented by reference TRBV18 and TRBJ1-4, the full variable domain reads NAGVMQNPRHLVRRRGQEARLRCSPMKGHSHVYWYRQLPEEGLKFMVYLQKENIIDESGMPKERFSAEFPKEGPSILRIQQVVRGDSAAYFCASSAALANEKLFFGSGTQLSVL.

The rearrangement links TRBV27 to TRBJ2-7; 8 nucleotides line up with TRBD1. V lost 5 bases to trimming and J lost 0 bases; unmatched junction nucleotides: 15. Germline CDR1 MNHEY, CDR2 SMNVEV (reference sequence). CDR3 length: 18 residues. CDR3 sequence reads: CASSPGQGRSFSSYEQYF. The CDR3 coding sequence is TGTGCCAGCAGTCCAGGACAGGGCAGGTCTTTCAGCTCCTACGAGCAGTACTTC.

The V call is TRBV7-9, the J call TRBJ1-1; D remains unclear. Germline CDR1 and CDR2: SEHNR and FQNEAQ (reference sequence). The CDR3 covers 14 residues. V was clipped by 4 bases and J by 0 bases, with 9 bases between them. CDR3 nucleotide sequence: TGTGCCAGCAGCTCCTTCAACATGAACACTGAAGCTTTCTTT. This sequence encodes CASSSFNMNTEAFF.

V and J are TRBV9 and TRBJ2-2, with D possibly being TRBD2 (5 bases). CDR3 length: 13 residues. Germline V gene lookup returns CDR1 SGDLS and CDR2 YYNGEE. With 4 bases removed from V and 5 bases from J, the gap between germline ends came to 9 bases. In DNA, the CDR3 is TGTGCCAGCAGCTTTGGAGGAACCGGGGAGCTGTTTTTT. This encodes CASSFGGTGELFF.

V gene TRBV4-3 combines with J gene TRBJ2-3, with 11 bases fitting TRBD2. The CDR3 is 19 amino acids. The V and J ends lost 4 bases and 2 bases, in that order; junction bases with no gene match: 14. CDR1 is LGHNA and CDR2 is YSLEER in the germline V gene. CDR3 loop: CASSPNLSGRARVTDTQYF. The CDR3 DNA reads TGCGCCAGCAGCCCCAACCTTAGCGGGAGGGCCCGGGTCACAGATACGCAGTATTTT.

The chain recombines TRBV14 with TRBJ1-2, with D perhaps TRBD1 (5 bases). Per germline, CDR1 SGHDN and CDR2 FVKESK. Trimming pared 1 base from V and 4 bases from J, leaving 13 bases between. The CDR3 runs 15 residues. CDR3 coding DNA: TGTGCCAGCAGCCAAGTGTCAGGGACTGGCTATGGCTACACCTTC. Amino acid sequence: CASSQVSGTGYGYTF.

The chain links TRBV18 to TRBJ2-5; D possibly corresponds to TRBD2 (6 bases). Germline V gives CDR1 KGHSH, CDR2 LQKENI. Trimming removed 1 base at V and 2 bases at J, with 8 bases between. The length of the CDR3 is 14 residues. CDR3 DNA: TGTGCCAGCTCACCACGGGACTTTCAAGAGACCCAGTACTTC. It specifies CASSPRDFQETQYF.

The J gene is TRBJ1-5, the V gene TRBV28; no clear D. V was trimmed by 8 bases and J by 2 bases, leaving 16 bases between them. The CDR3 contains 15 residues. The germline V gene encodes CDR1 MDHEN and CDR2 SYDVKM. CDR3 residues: CASQKEGEGNQPQHF. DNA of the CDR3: TGTGCCAGCCAGAAGGAGGGCGAGGGCAATCAGCCCCAGCATTTT. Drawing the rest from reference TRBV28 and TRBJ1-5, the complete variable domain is DVKVTQSSRYLVKRTGEKVFLECVQDMDHENMFWYRQDPGLGLRLIYFSYDVKMKEKGDIPEGYSVSREKKERFSLILESASTNQTSMYLCASQKEGEGNQPQHFGDGTRLSIL.

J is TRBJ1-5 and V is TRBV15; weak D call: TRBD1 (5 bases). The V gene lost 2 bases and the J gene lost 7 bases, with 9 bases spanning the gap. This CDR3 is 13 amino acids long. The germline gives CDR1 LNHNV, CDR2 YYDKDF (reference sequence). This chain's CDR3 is CATSRSGGQPQHF. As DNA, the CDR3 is TGTGCCACCAGCAGATCTGGGGGGCAGCCCCAGCATTTT.

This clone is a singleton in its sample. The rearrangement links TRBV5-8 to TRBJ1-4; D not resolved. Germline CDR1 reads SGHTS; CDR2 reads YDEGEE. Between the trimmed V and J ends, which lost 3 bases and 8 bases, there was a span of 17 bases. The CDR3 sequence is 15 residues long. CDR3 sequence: CASSSGLREGEKLFF. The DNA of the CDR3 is TGTGCCAGCAGCTCTGGTTTACGGGAGGGAGAAAAACTGTTTTTT.

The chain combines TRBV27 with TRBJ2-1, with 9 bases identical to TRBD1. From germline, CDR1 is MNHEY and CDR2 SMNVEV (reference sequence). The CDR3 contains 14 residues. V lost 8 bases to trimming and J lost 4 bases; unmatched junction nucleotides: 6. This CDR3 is CASLPGQGYNEQFF. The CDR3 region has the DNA TGTGCCAGCCTCCCGGGACAGGGATACAATGAGCAGTTCTTC.

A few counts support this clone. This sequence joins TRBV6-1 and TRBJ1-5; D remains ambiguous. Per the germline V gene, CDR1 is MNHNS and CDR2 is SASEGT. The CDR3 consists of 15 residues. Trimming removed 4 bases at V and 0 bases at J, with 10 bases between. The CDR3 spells CASSVRGLSNQPQHF. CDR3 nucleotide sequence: TGTGCCAGCAGTGTAAGAGGTCTTAGCAATCAGCCCCAGCATTTT.

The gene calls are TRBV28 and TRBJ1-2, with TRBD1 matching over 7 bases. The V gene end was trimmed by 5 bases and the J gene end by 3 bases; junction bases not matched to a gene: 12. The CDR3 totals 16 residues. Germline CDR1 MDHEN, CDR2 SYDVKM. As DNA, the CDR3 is TGTGCCAGCAGTAAGACAGGGTCCCCTCAGTACTATGGCTACACCTTC. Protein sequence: CASSKTGSPQYYGYTF.

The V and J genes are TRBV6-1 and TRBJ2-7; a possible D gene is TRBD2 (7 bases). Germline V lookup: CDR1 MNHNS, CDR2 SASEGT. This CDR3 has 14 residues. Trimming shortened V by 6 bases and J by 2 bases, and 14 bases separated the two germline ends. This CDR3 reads CASRPLGGPYEQYF. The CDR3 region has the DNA TGTGCCAGCAGACCATTGGGGGGGCCCTACGAGCAGTACTTC.

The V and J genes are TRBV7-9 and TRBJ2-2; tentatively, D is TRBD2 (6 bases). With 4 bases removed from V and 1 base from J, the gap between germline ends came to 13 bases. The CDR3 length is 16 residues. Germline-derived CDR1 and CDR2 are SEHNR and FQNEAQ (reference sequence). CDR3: CASSSLVGGNTGELFF. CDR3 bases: TGTGCCAGCAGCTCCCTCGTCGGGGGGAACACCGGGGAGCTGTTTTTT.